The clone carrying this TCR beta chain showed up just once. Germline loops: CDR1 LNHDA, CDR2 SQIVND (reference sequence). The CDR3 has 14 residues. Between the trimmed V and J ends, which lost 8 bases and 5 bases, there was a span of 16 bases. These data come from a study of cytomegalovirus exposure and HLA in healthy donors. The PCR ran on 60 Vbeta and 13 Jbeta primers. Data came from immunoSEQ multiplex PCR; TCRdb stores just in-frame clones and leaves some out. The repertoire holds 130,000 or so clones, 75% seen once, with under 3% in the top ten. The sample comprised PBMCs. The origin of this receptor is a woman aged 35 to 49 in good health and CMV-seropositive. The chain has TRBV19 and TRBJ1-5; D gene unclear. CDR3 loop: CASEYSNADQPQHF. CDR3 DNA: TGTGCCAGTGAGTATAGTAACGCGGATCAGCCCCAGCATTTT.